The clone carrying this TCR beta chain was seen only once. This table comes from immunoSEQ multiplex PCR, and its TCRdb copy is limited to in-frame clones, with some not included. Of around 97,000 clones listed, about nine tenths are singletons. This sample was taken from a study of T cell responses to AZD1222 COVID-19 vaccine. CDR1 is LNHDA, CDR2 SQIVND, per germline (reference sequence). There are 15 residues in the CDR3. The junction had 4 bases not matched to a gene; V was cut back by 6 bases and J by 0 bases. Source: peripheral blood, taken on day 0 of AZD1222 vaccination. The receptor comes from an adult in good health. The chain carries TRBV19 and TRBJ2-1, with TRBD2 identical over 8 bases. The CDR3: CASSLSGSSYNEQFF. The CDR3 DNA follows: TGTGCCAGTAGCCTAAGCGGGAGCTCCTACAATGAGCAGTTCTTC. Drawing the rest from reference TRBV19 and TRBJ2-1, the complete variable domain is DGGITQSPKYLFRKEGQNVTLSCEQNLNHDAMYWYRQDPGQGLRLIYYSQIVNDFQKGDIAEGYSVSREKKESFPLTVTSAQKNPTAFYLCASSLSGSSYNEQFFGPGTRLTVL.